Shown below are 15 T cell receptor beta chains from a single sample sequenced in a study of blood T cell repertoires in COVID-19. Assay: immunoSEQ multiplex PCR; the TCRdb copy retains only in-frame clones and omits some. The table shows approximately 200,000 clones, with about 80% occurring only once. The specimen sequenced was PBMCs or T cells enriched from blood (not recorded which). The receptor source for this set is a man aged 40-49 years who had recovered from COVID-19.

In DNA, the CDR3 is TGTGCCAGCAGTGGGGGACTGGATAATCAGCCCCAGCATTTT. Protein product: CASSGGLDNQPQHF. This chain uses TRBV2 with TRBJ1-5, with a weak D call TRBD1 (5 bases). CDR3 size: 14 residues. The V gene's germline CDR1 is SNHLY and CDR2 FYNNEI. V gave up 4 bases and J gave up 4 bases, with 11 bases separating them.

The rearrangement uses TRBV5-1 and TRBJ2-7, with TRBD1 matching over 12 bases. CDR3 size: 15 residues. Unmatched junction bases numbered 6, after V lost 7 bases and J lost 1 base. CDR1 and CDR2 (germline): SGHRS, YFSETQ. The chain's CDR3 is CASSRGQGASYEQYF. In nucleotides, the CDR3 is TGCGCCAGCTCGCGGGGACAGGGGGCTTCCTACGAGCAGTACTTC.

The rearrangement joins TRBV10-3 to TRBJ1-2; 8 nucleotides agree with TRBD1. This CDR3 region has 14 residues. V lost 6 bases to trimming and J lost 2 bases; unmatched junction nucleotides: 5. Germline CDR1 ENHRY, CDR2 SYGVKD. The CDR3 region has the DNA TGTGCCATCAGCTTGGGACAGGCCAACTATGGCTACACCTTC. Amino acids: CAISLGQANYGYTF.

The V call is TRBV27, the J call TRBJ1-1; 9 bases fit TRBD1. Trimming at V came to 5 bases and at J to 7 bases, leaving 11 bases not matched to a gene. In germline, CDR1 is MNHEY, CDR2 SMNVEV (reference sequence). This CDR3 comprises 15 residues. The CDR3 DNA follows: TGTGCCAGCAGTCTACTCGCCGGGACAGGGTTTGAAGCTTTCTTT. This encodes CASSLLAGTGFEAFF.

The gene calls are TRBV7-2 and TRBJ1-5; 8 nucleotides agree with TRBD1. V was pared by 5 bases and J by 2 bases, with 5 bases of the junction left unmatched. The CDR3 totals 15 residues. From germline, CDR1 is SGHTA and CDR2 FQGNSA. This CDR3 is CASSDRGFGNQPQHF. The CDR3 bases are TGTGCCAGCAGCGACAGGGGATTTGGCAATCAGCCCCAGCATTTT.

This chain joins TRBV28 and TRBJ1-2; weak D call: TRBD1 (6 bases). Germline V CDR1 and CDR2: MDHEN, SYDVKM. With 8 bases removed from V and 5 bases from J, the gap between germline ends came to 24 bases. The CDR3 has 16 amino acids. The CDR3 DNA reads as TGTGCCAGCCTTTCCCCGGGGGGGGCCGGGGTATATGGCTACACCTTC. Translated: CASLSPGGAGVYGYTF.

In regard to this clone: The same CDR3 also results from other DNA sequences found in this sample. V usage is TRBV6-2 or TRBV6-3 and J usage is TRBJ1-2; perhaps TRBD1 as D (5 bases). Trimming removed 0 bases from V and 1 base from J, with 6 bases in between. Germline V gives CDR1 MNHEY, CDR2 SVGEGT. The CDR3 loop spans 14 amino acids. CDR3 amino acids: CASSYSTDNYGYTF. CDR3 nucleotides: TGTGCCAGCAGTTACTCGACAGATAACTATGGCTACACCTTC.

The chain is built from TRBV28 and TRBJ1-3; 10 positions match TRBD1. There are 14 residues in the CDR3. Trimming cost V 4 bases and J 9 bases; bases outside gene matches: 6. CDR1 MDHEN and CDR2 SYDVKM come from the germline V gene. CDR3 DNA: TGTGCCAGCAGTTACCCGACAGGGGGCGTCACCATATATTTT. This codes for CASSYPTGGVTIYF.

This chain connects TRBV5-5 to TRBJ1-1, with a weak D call TRBD1 (6 bases). CDR1 and CDR2 from the germline V gene are SGHKS and YYEKEE (reference sequence). The CDR3 is 16 amino acids. Trimming stripped 2 bases from V and 1 base from J, with 15 bases between. The DNA for the CDR3 is TGTGCCAGCAGCTTATCCCCGGGACAAGCGAACACTGAAGCTTTCTTT. Translated: CASSLSPGQANTEAFF.

The CDR3, as DNA: TGTGCCACCAGCAGAGATGTTATCTTTGGCTACACCTTC. Residues: CATSRDVIFGYTF. The rearrangement uses TRBV15 and TRBJ1-2; D call uncertain. In germline, CDR1 is LNHNV, CDR2 YYDKDF (reference sequence). This CDR3 spans 13 amino acids. V dropped 0 bases and J dropped 7 bases, with 9 bases sitting between them.

The CDR3 sequence: CASSLALALVWDTQYF. The DNA of the CDR3 is TGTGCCAGCAGCTTGGCTCTAGCTCTTGTATGGGATACGCAGTATTTT. The V gene is TRBV5-6, the J gene TRBJ2-3, with TRBD2 as a possible D gene (5 bases). The CDR3 consists of 16 residues. Germline CDR1 reads SGHDT; CDR2 reads YYEEEE. The germline V and J ends were trimmed by 0 bases and 6 bases, with 17 bases remaining between them.

Comment on this clone: Since the CDR3 does not end with the conserved phenylalanine or tryptophan, this likely comes from a read error. The chain has TRBV28 and TRBJ1-2; 7 bases match TRBD1. The trim removed 6 bases at V and 4 bases at J, leaving 5 bases unmatched. The germline CDR1 and CDR2 sequences are MDHEN and SYDVKM. The CDR3 is 13 amino acids. As DNA, the CDR3 is TGTGCCAGCAGCTCGACAGGGACCTATGGCTACACCCTC. As protein: CASSSTGTYGYTL.

This rearrangement joins TRBV24-1 to TRBJ1-5; possibly TRBD1 for D (6 bases). This CDR3 contains 16 residues. The V and J ends lost 4 bases and 6 bases respectively, with 18 bases between them. Germline V gene lookup returns CDR1 KGHDR and CDR2 SFDVKD. This chain's CDR3 is CATSEKSTGRAQPQHF. The CDR3 coding sequence is TGTGCCACCAGTGAAAAATCGACAGGTAGGGCTCAGCCCCAGCATTTT.

This clone turned up a few times. This chain joins TRBV15 and TRBJ2-1; weak D call: TRBD2 (6 bases). The CDR3 contains 16 residues. The V end was cut by 2 bases, the J end by 9 bases, with 20 bases between. CDR1 and CDR2 (germline): LNHNV, YYDKDF (reference sequence). CDR3 region: CATSRPGGLRGPEQFF. The CDR3 DNA sequence: TGTGCCACCAGCAGACCCGGAGGGCTCCGAGGACCTGAGCAGTTCTTC.

The rearrangement links TRBV28 to TRBJ1-5, with 9 nucleotides matching TRBD1. Germline V gene sequence: CDR1 MDHEN, CDR2 SYDVKM. The ends lost 5 bases at V and 3 bases at J; junction bases unmatched: 2. The CDR3 sequence is 14 residues long. The CDR3 spells CASSEQGANQPQHF. CDR3 DNA sequence: TGTGCCAGCAGTGAACAGGGGGCCAATCAGCCCCAGCATTTT.